The 13 T cell receptor beta chains below all came from one sample that was sequenced in a study of shared clonotypes between healthy human individuals. Clones were sequenced by immunoSEQ multiplex PCR, and TCRdb holds only the in-frame ones, with some missing. The table includes some 2,000,000 clones, 90% to 95% detected once. The sample consisted of naive CD4+ T cells sorted from blood. The subset denotes: CD45RA+ positively selected. These TCRs come from a man between 18 and 35 years old in good health.

The rearrangement uses TRBV2 and TRBJ1-2, with unresolved D. The CDR3 runs 14 residues. The V end lost 8 bases, the J end lost 2 bases, and 15 bases lay between the germline ends. Germline assignment: CDR1 SNHLY and CDR2 FYNNEI. CDR3 nucleotides: TGTGCCAGCCGGAGTACGGAAGTAAACTATGGCTACACCTTC. This sequence encodes CASRSTEVNYGYTF.

This rearrangement joins TRBV5-4 to TRBJ1-5, with unresolved D. The germline V and J ends were trimmed by 0 bases and 1 base, with 8 bases remaining between them. The length of the CDR3 is 15 residues. Germline loops: CDR1 SGHNT, CDR2 YYREEE (reference sequence). The CDR3 loop is CASSLGPLSNQPQHF. CDR3 coding DNA: TGTGCCAGCAGCTTGGGTCCTTTGAGCAATCAGCCCCAGCATTTT.

The chain links TRBV15 to TRBJ2-7; TRBD1 might be the D (6 bases). Trimming left V 3 bases short and J 0 bases short, with 9 bases between. The germline CDR1 and CDR2 sequences are LNHNV and YYDKDF (reference sequence). This CDR3 has 14 residues. The CDR3 spells CATSRGTFSYEQYF. Here the CDR3 DNA reads TGTGCCACCAGCAGGGGGACATTCTCCTACGAGCAGTACTTC.

CDR3 sequence: CATSRKYRGLLALSTEAFF. CDR3 DNA sequence: TGTGCCACCAGCAGGAAGTACAGGGGGCTCTTGGCTTTGTCCACTGAAGCTTTCTTT. V gene TRBV15 combines with J gene TRBJ1-1; TRBD1 matches at 9 bases. Germline trimming cut 3 bases from V and 4 bases from J; bases unmatched to any gene: 18. CDR3 length: 19 amino acids. Germline V lookup: CDR1 LNHNV, CDR2 YYDKDF (reference sequence).

CDR3: CASSEVGRGQPQHF. CDR3 bases: TGTGCCAGCAGTGAAGTGGGCAGGGGACAGCCCCAGCATTTT. The chain recombines TRBV6-1 with TRBJ1-5; D possibly corresponds to TRBD1 (6 bases). The CDR3 length is 14 residues. CDR1 MNHNS and CDR2 SASEGT come from the germline V gene. Trimming cost V 1 base and J 7 bases, with 11 bases left between them.

This chain joins TRBV20-1 and TRBJ1-3; no clear D. This CDR3 comprises 11 residues. Per the germline V gene, CDR1 is DFQATT and CDR2 is SNEGSKA (reference sequence). V was cut by 6 bases and J by 7 bases, with 10 bases left in between. The CDR3 region has the DNA TGCAGTGCCCAGGAGGAGAACACCATATATTTT. Encoded protein: CSAQEENTIYF.

The gene calls are TRBV19 and TRBJ2-3; 11 bases are shared with TRBD2. J gave up 2 bases and V 6 bases, and 13 bases lay outside the gene matches. This CDR3 spans 18 amino acids. CDR1 and CDR2 (germline): LNHDA, SQIVND (reference sequence). In DNA form, the CDR3 reads TGTGCCAGTAGCCGACAGATATTAGCGGGAGGGTTCACAGATACGCAGTATTTT. It yields the protein CASSRQILAGGFTDTQYF.

This clone has only one observation. The rearrangement joins TRBV29-1 to TRBJ2-5; 10 bases are a match to TRBD1. V dropped 8 bases and J dropped 4; count of bases not matched to a gene: 16. CDR3 length: 16 residues. Per germline, CDR1 SQVTM and CDR2 ANQGSEA. CDR3 sequence (DNA): TGCAGCATAGTAGGGGGACAGGGGCTCGCGGGAGAGACCCAGTACTTC. This codes for CSIVGGQGLAGETQYF. Based on the CDR3 plus reference TRBV29-1 and TRBJ2-5, the full variable domain is SAVISQKPSRDICQRGTSLTIQCQVDSQVTMMFWYRQQPGQSLTLIATANQGSEATYESGFVIDKFPISRPNLTFSTLTVSNMSPEDSSIYLCSIVGGQGLAGETQYFGPGTRLLVL.

V and J are TRBV29-1 and TRBJ1-1; D ambiguous. The V gene lost 7 bases and the J gene lost 4 bases, with 10 bases spanning the gap. Per germline, CDR1 SQVTM and CDR2 ANQGSEA. This CDR3 has 11 residues. The CDR3 nucleotides are TGCAGCGGAAGGGAGAGCACTGAAGCTTTCTTT. Translated, it gives CSGRESTEAFF.

This clone appeared once. The CDR3 sequence: CASSLSPLTSYEQYF. DNA for the CDR3: TGTGCCAGCAGCCTCTCCCCCCTGACCTCCTACGAGCAGTACTTC. The chain joins TRBV7-8 to TRBJ2-7, with unresolved D. CDR1 is SGHVS and CDR2 is FQNEAQ in the germline V gene. The CDR3 is made up of 15 amino acids. The V and J ends lost 5 bases and 0 bases respectively, with 14 bases between them.

For this clone: A much larger clone sits a single nucleotide away, making a read error possible. The CDR3 region has the DNA TGTGCCAGCAGCGGGGACAGCACAGATACGCAGTATTTT. It encodes CASSGDSTDTQYF. The chain joins TRBV9 to TRBJ2-3, with D possibly being TRBD1 or TRBD2 (5 bases each). The CDR3 is made up of 13 amino acids. Trimming took off 3 bases at V and 0 bases at J, with 5 bases between the two ends. Germline-derived CDR1 and CDR2 are SGDLS and YYNGEE.

The chain joins TRBV7-8 to TRBJ2-7, with 8 nucleotides matching TRBD2. The J segment lost 5 bases and the V segment lost 4 bases, leaving 10 bases of the junction unmatched. This CDR3 is 15 amino acids long. Germline V gives CDR1 SGHVS, CDR2 FQNEAQ. The CDR3 region is CASSSTSGPPHEQYF. CDR3 coding DNA: TGTGCCAGCAGCTCCACTAGCGGACCTCCCCACGAGCAGTACTTC.

The V and J genes are TRBV5-6 and TRBJ2-2; 8 nucleotides match TRBD1. Trimming at V came to 1 base and at J to 7 bases, leaving 3 bases not matched to a gene. In germline, CDR1 is SGHDT, CDR2 YYEEEE. The CDR3 has 14 amino acids. The CDR3 coding sequence is TGTGCCAGCAGCTTGACAGGGGGAGGCGGGGAGCTGTTTTTT. This translates into CASSLTGGGGELFF. The variable domain in full, completed from reference TRBV5-6 and TRBJ2-2, reads DAGVTQSPTHLIKTRGQQVTLRCSPKSGHDTVSWYQQALGQGPQFIFQYYEEEERQRGNFPDRFSGHQFPNYSSELNVNALLLGDSALYLCASSLTGGGGELFFGEGSRLTVL.